The 15 T cell receptor beta chains given below trace back to one sample, sequenced in a study of OX40 agonist ivuxolimab in advanced cancers. Sequenced by immunoSEQ multiplex PCR; TCRdb stores in-frame clones only, minus some. Of 39,000 or so clones listed, roughly nine tenths are singletons. Sequenced material: CD4+ or CD8+ T cells sorted from blood, taken in a trial of the OX40 agonist ivuxolimab. These receptors all stem from an adult with an advanced solid tumor such as melanoma, head and neck, liver or kidney cancer.

This chain connects TRBV5-1 to TRBJ2-6, with 7 bases aligning to TRBD2. Per the germline V gene, CDR1 is SGHRS and CDR2 is YFSETQ. This CDR3 region has 18 residues. J was trimmed by 0 bases and V by 4 bases; bases with no gene match: 10. This CDR3 reads CASSPLGRAISGANVLTF. Written as DNA, the CDR3 is TGCGCCAGCAGCCCCTTGGGGAGGGCAATCTCTGGGGCCAACGTCCTGACTTTC.

The chain employs TRBV9 and TRBJ2-7; TRBD2 aligns across 8 bases. The CDR3 is 15 residues long. Germline V gives CDR1 SGDLS, CDR2 YYNGEE. Unmatched junction bases numbered 5, after V lost 0 bases and J lost 3 bases. The CDR3 sequence is CASSVGTSGLYEQYF. The CDR3 bases are TGTGCCAGCAGCGTAGGCACTAGCGGACTCTACGAGCAGTACTTC.

In nucleotides, the CDR3 is TGTGCCAGCAGCTTAGTTAGGGAGGGCACTGAAGCTTTCTTT. Residues: CASSLVREGTEAFF. This chain joins TRBV7-9 and TRBJ1-1, with D unclear. V lost 1 base, J lost 4 bases, and 10 bases lay in between. Germline V gene lookup returns CDR1 SEHNR and CDR2 FQNEAQ (reference sequence). The CDR3 has 14 residues.

J is TRBJ2-7 and V is TRBV29-1; 8 bases map to TRBD1. This CDR3 contains 14 residues. Trimming cost V 6 bases and J 1 base; bases outside gene matches: 8. Germline CDR1 SQVTM, CDR2 ANQGSEA. The CDR3: CSVSDRGLSYEQYF. The CDR3 DNA reads as TGCAGCGTCTCCGACAGGGGATTATCCTACGAGCAGTACTTC.

The chain uses TRBV5-1 and TRBJ2-7; D remains ambiguous. The CDR3 consists of 14 residues. CDR1 and CDR2 from the germline V gene are SGHRS and YFSETQ. Between the trimmed V and J ends, which lost 0 bases and 3 bases, there was a span of 10 bases. CDR3 coding DNA: TGCGCCAGCAGCTTGGTATCGGGTCACTACGAGCAGTACTTC. Its translation is CASSLVSGHYEQYF.

V gene TRBV29-1 combines with J gene TRBJ2-3; D call uncertain. The CDR3 sequence is 12 residues long. Trimming removed 6 bases at V and 1 base at J, with 8 bases between. The germline gives CDR1 SQVTM, CDR2 ANQGSEA. CDR3 bases: TGCAGCGTAGACCAGGGCACAGATACGCAGTATTTT. Its translation: CSVDQGTDTQYF.

The chain is built from TRBV29-1 and TRBJ1-2; D is possibly TRBD1 (5 bases). CDR1 is SQVTM, CDR2 ANQGSEA, per germline. CDR3 length: 13 residues. Deletions cut 0 bases from V and 4 bases from J, with 9 bases between. CDR3 DNA: TGCAGCGTTGAAGATTTGCAGGGCTATGGCTACACCTTC. Protein: CSVEDLQGYGYTF.

This sequence joins TRBV7-9 and TRBJ2-2; D is unclear. This CDR3 spans 17 amino acids. The germline V gene has CDR1 SEHNR and CDR2 FQNEAQ (reference sequence). Deletions cut 0 bases from V and 6 bases from J, with 17 bases between. The CDR3 loop reads CASSLAQSLRTPGELFF. In nucleotides, the CDR3 is TGTGCCAGCAGCTTAGCACAGAGTCTACGAACACCCGGGGAGCTGTTTTTT.

The rearrangement joins TRBV9 to TRBJ2-3; 7 bases match TRBD2. V shed 2 bases, J shed 2 bases, and the junction held 5 bases outside the gene matches. The CDR3 contains 15 residues. Germline values: CDR1 SGDLS, CDR2 YYNGEE. DNA of the CDR3: TGTGCCAGCAGCGTCGGACTAGGGCACACAGATACGCAGTATTTT. Translated: CASSVGLGHTDTQYF.

V usage is TRBV28 and J usage is TRBJ2-2, with a possible D match to TRBD2 (5 bases). Germline CDR1 and CDR2: MDHEN and SYDVKM. The CDR3 extends over 14 amino acids. Trimming pared 7 bases from V and 7 bases from J, leaving 16 bases between. CDR3: CASTPRADHGELFF. The DNA for the CDR3 is TGTGCCAGCACCCCGCGGGCAGATCACGGGGAGCTGTTTTTT.

The CDR3 region is CASSFVSGGSYEQYF. DNA of the CDR3: TGTGCCAGCAGCTTCGTCAGCGGGGGATCCTACGAGCAGTACTTC. The genes are TRBV5-4 and TRBJ2-7, with 8 bases that match TRBD2. The CDR3 is 15 amino acids. V was clipped by 2 bases and J by 1 base; unmatched bases: 5. Germline CDR1 and CDR2: SGHNT and YYREEE (reference sequence).

The chain joins TRBV21-1 to TRBJ1-5. TRBV21-1 is listed as a pseudogene. This CDR3 spans 15 amino acids. CDR3 sequence reads: CASSHGRDPNQPQHF. The CDR3 DNA is TGTGCCAGCAGCCACGGGAGGGACCCTAATCAGCCCCAGCATTTT.

This chain uses TRBV28 with TRBJ2-7; D not certain. Germline V gene lookup returns CDR1 MDHEN and CDR2 SYDVKM. Trimming left V 6 bases short and J 0 bases short, with 15 bases between. This CDR3 is 15 amino acids long. CDR3 in DNA: TGTGCCAGCAGCCGAAGGCGGTTACCCTCCTACGAGCAGTACTTC. This translates into CASSRRRLPSYEQYF. The full variable domain, its missing parts supplied by reference TRBV28 and TRBJ2-7, is DVKVTQSSRYLVKRTGEKVFLECVQDMDHENMFWYRQDPGLGLRLIYFSYDVKMKEKGDIPEGYSVSREKKERFSLILESASTNQTSMYLCASSRRRLPSYEQYFGPGTRLTVT.

The chain is built from TRBV7-6 and TRBJ2-1; D not resolved. This CDR3 spans 14 amino acids. The V gene lost 2 bases and the J gene lost 0 bases, with 5 bases spanning the gap. Per germline, CDR1 SGHVS and CDR2 FNYEAQ. This chain's CDR3 is CASSLSSSYNEQFF. In DNA form, the CDR3 reads TGTGCCAGCAGCTTAAGCAGCTCCTACAATGAGCAGTTCTTC.

Here the CDR3 reads CASSRRAAGGPDEQFF. CDR3 DNA sequence: TGCGCCAGCAGCCGCCGAGCCGCGGGAGGGCCCGATGAGCAGTTCTTC. The chain joins TRBV4-1 to TRBJ2-1, with 9 bases matching TRBD2. The CDR3 has 16 amino acids. V was clipped by 4 bases and J by 8 bases; unmatched bases: 12. CDR1 is MGHRA, CDR2 YSYEKL, per germline.